The 14 T cell receptor beta chains reported below all come from one sample, sequenced in a study of CD8+CD57+ T cells in acquired aplastic anemia. According to the study, genomic DNA was the template for TCR beta VDJ and CDR3 profiling. MiXCR, run by TCRdb on the reads, gives a single entry per CDR3 protein. The sample lists more than 150,000 distinct CDR3 sequences, 40% to 55% occurring once. Sequences were obtained from sorted CD4+, CD8+, or CD8+CD57+ T cells (not recorded which) from PBMCs. Receptors were obtained from a human donor in good health.

The rearrangement links TRBV7-9 to TRBJ2-6; D ambiguous. Deletions cut 0 bases from V and 2 bases from J, with 5 bases between. This CDR3 region has 15 residues. The germline V gene encodes CDR1 SEHNR and CDR2 FQNEAQ (reference sequence). The DNA of the CDR3 is TGTGCCAGCAGCTTAGCAGGGCCTGGGGCCAACGTCCTGACTTTC. It specifies CASSLAGPGANVLTF.

In this sample, this clonotype turned up once. This rearrangement joins TRBV5-1 to TRBJ2-3; D is perhaps TRBD1 (5 bases). The germline CDR1 and CDR2 sequences are SGHRS and YFSETQ. This CDR3 has 13 amino acids. The germline V and J ends were trimmed by 4 bases and 3 bases, with 9 bases remaining between them. CDR3 coding DNA: TGCGCCAGCAGCATATCAGGGACAGATACGCAGTATTTT. Translating it yields CASSISGTDTQYF.

In this sample, this clonotype turned up many times. The chain links TRBV5-6 to TRBJ2-1; D may be TRBD2 (5 bases). CDR3 length: 16 residues. The germline V gene has CDR1 SGHDT and CDR2 YYEEEE. Trimming took 1 base from V and 2 from J, leaving 13 bases between them. Here the CDR3 reads CASSLNLGRAYNEQFF. CDR3 bases: TGTGCCAGCAGCTTGAATCTCGGGCGGGCCTACAATGAGCAGTTCTTC.

The V call is TRBV6-1, the J call TRBJ2-2, with 7 bases fitting TRBD1. There are 14 residues in the CDR3. The V gene's germline CDR1 is MNHNS and CDR2 SASEGT. V shed 7 bases and J 7 bases; nucleotides not matched to a gene: 9. In DNA form, the CDR3 reads TGTGCCAGCAATCCGGACAGGAAGGGCGGGGAGCTGTTTTTT. Its protein product is CASNPDRKGGELFF.

This sequence joins TRBV13 and TRBJ1-2; the D is unclear. The V and J ends lost 2 bases and 0 bases respectively, with 7 bases between them. CDR1 PRHDT and CDR2 FYEKMQ come from the germline V gene (reference sequence). The CDR3 contains 14 residues. In DNA form, the CDR3 reads TGTGCCAGCAGCTTAAAAGGCTCTAACTATGGCTACACCTTC. Its translation is CASSLKGSNYGYTF.

The genes are TRBV15 and TRBJ1-3; D is possibly TRBD1 (6 bases). The CDR3 length is 16 residues. The V and J ends lost 1 base and 4 bases respectively, with 14 bases between them. Germline loops: CDR1 LNHNV, CDR2 YYDKDF (reference sequence). Here the CDR3 DNA reads TGTGCCACCAGCAGAGGTTTAGCAGGGGAGGGAAACACCATATATTTT. It codes for CATSRGLAGEGNTIYF.

This clonotype occurred many times. The J gene is TRBJ2-1, the V gene TRBV11-3; TRBD2 agrees at 9 bases. This CDR3 spans 14 amino acids. The V gene end was trimmed by 5 bases and the J gene end by 6 bases; junction bases not matched to a gene: 5. Per the germline V gene, CDR1 is SGHNT and CDR2 is YENEEA. CDR3 bases: TGTGCCAGCAGCCCCCGACTAGCGGTCAATGAGCAGTTCTTC. Translated: CASSPRLAVNEQFF.

The chain links TRBV20-1 to TRBJ2-5; D may be TRBD1 (6 bases). The CDR3 covers 15 residues. The V gene's germline CDR1 is DFQATT and CDR2 SNEGSKA (reference sequence). Trimming stripped 0 bases from V and 2 bases from J, with 13 bases between. In DNA form, the CDR3 reads TGCAGTGCTAGAGATCAATCTACAGGGCAAGAGACCCAGTACTTC. This gives the protein CSARDQSTGQETQYF.

Points on this clonotype: A read error may produce the germline difference seen at one junction end. The V call is TRBV12-3 or TRBV12-4, the J call TRBJ2-1, with D maybe TRBD2 (5 bases). The CDR3 sequence is 12 residues long. CDR3 amino acids: CAGSTRAVRQFF. In nucleotides, the CDR3 is TGTGCCGGCAGTACTAGAGCGGTTAGGCAGTTCTTC.

This chain joins TRBV6-1 and TRBJ1-2; D unclear. Germline CDR1 reads MNHNS; CDR2 reads SASEGT. Trimming pared 2 bases from V and 4 bases from J, leaving 2 bases between. CDR3 length equals 11 residues. The CDR3 region is CASSETYGYTF. The DNA of the CDR3 is TGTGCCAGCAGTGAAACCTATGGCTACACCTTC.

J is TRBJ2-7 and V is TRBV20-1, with TRBD1 matching over 8 bases. The CDR3 consists of 16 residues. Germline lookup yields CDR1 DFQATT and CDR2 SNEGSKA (reference sequence). V lost 6 bases and J lost 4; bases outside the gene matches: 17. CDR3 protein: CSASSLVYRGKYEQYF. Written as DNA, the CDR3 is TGCAGTGCCAGCAGCTTAGTCTACAGGGGGAAGTACGAGCAGTACTTC.

This sequence joins TRBV6-2 or TRBV6-3 and TRBJ2-2, with D unclear. CDR1 and CDR2 from the germline V gene are MNHEY and SVGEGT. The CDR3 loop spans 16 amino acids. Trimming took 2 bases from V and 0 from J, leaving 10 bases between them. The CDR3 loop is CASSYGLGTNTGELFF. As DNA, the CDR3 is TGTGCCAGCAGTTACGGGCTGGGAACGAACACCGGGGAGCTGTTTTTT.

This clonotype was seen ten or more times. The chain is built from TRBV6-6 and TRBJ1-2; D uncertain. V was clipped by 0 bases and J by 8 bases, with 10 bases between them. Germline-derived CDR1 and CDR2 are MNHNY and SVGAGI (reference sequence). The CDR3 runs 13 residues. CDR3 DNA sequence: TGTGCCAGCAGTTACTCAGCGGATAGAGGCTACACCTTC. Residues: CASSYSADRGYTF.

This clonotype was seen repeatedly, ten times or more. The chain recombines TRBV7-9 with TRBJ2-3, with 11 bases identical to TRBD2. The length of the CDR3 is 16 residues. The germline CDR1 and CDR2 sequences are SEHNR and FQNEAQ (reference sequence). The junction had 3 bases not matched to a gene; V was cut back by 1 base and J by 3 bases. The CDR3 loop is CASSLGASGRTDTQYF. The CDR3 region has the DNA TGTGCCAGCAGCTTAGGGGCTAGCGGGAGGACAGATACGCAGTATTTT.